One and the same sample provided the 30 T cell receptor beta chains below, sequenced in a study of chemoradiotherapy in HPV16-positive cancers. Here immunoSEQ multiplex PCR was the method, and the copy in TCRdb shows in-frame clones only, minus some. Seen here are roughly 34,000 clones, roughly 78% observed once, and the top ten hold approximately 4.2%. This sample comprised blood, obtained from a patient who underwent chemoradiotherapy. These receptor sequences come from a human donor with HPV-associated anogenital cancer.

The J gene is TRBJ1-3, the V gene TRBV5-6; D unclear. Trimming stripped 3 bases from V and 0 bases from J, with 10 bases between. The CDR3 loop spans 15 amino acids. Germline CDR1 and CDR2: SGHDT and YYEEEE. The CDR3 DNA reads as TGTGCCAGCAGCTACCCACAGAGCTCTGGAAACACCATATATTTT. This encodes CASSYPQSSGNTIYF. The whole variable domain, remainder taken from reference TRBV5-6 and TRBJ1-3, is DAGVTQSPTHLIKTRGQQVTLRCSPKSGHDTVSWYQQALGQGPQFIFQYYEEEERQRGNFPDRFSGHQFPNYSSELNVNALLLGDSALYLCASSYPQSSGNTIYFGEGSWLTVV.

The chain couples TRBV30 to TRBJ2-3; 9 bases map to TRBD2. Germline V gives CDR1 GTSNPN, CDR2 SVGIG (reference sequence). CDR3 length: 14 amino acids. V lost 2 bases to trimming and J lost 2 bases; unmatched junction nucleotides: 2. CDR3 residues: CAWSLAGNTDTQYF. The DNA for the CDR3 is TGTGCCTGGAGTCTAGCGGGGAACACAGATACGCAGTATTTT. Together with reference TRBV30 and TRBJ2-3, the CDR3 gives the full variable domain: SQTIHQWPATLVQPVGSPLSLECTVEGTSNPNLYWYRQAAGRGLQLLFYSVGIGQISSEVPQNLSASRPQDRQFILSSKKLLLSDSGFYLCAWSLAGNTDTQYFGPGTRLTVL.

This chain joins TRBV29-1 and TRBJ2-4, with D uncertain. Trimming shortened V by 4 bases and J by 2 bases, and 6 bases separated the two germline ends. CDR1 is SQVTM and CDR2 is ANQGSEA in the germline V gene. The CDR3 extends over 12 amino acids. This CDR3 reads CSVGISKNIQYF. CDR3 nucleotide sequence: TGCAGCGTTGGCATTTCCAAAAACATTCAGTACTTC.

The chain employs TRBV12-5 and TRBJ1-5; D ambiguous. The CDR3 extends over 13 amino acids. The V and J ends lost 8 bases and 0 bases respectively, with 8 bases between them. Germline V CDR1 and CDR2: LGHNT, FRNRAP. CDR3 amino acids: CASTPGSNQPQHF. DNA for the CDR3: TGTGCTAGTACACCCGGTAGCAATCAGCCCCAGCATTTT.

This rearrangement joins TRBV11-2 to TRBJ2-3; 9 nucleotides align to TRBD2. Trimming took 1 base from V and 0 from J; bases not matched to a gene: 2. The CDR3 sequence is 16 residues long. The germline gives CDR1 SGHAT, CDR2 FQNNGV. The CDR3, as DNA: TGTGCCAGCAGCTTAGGGGCGGGGGGGAGCACAGATACGCAGTATTTT. As protein: CASSLGAGGSTDTQYF. Combining the CDR3 with reference TRBV11-2 and TRBJ2-3 gives the whole variable domain EAGVAQSPRYKIIEKRQSVAFWCNPISGHATLYWYQQILGQGPKLLIQFQNNGVVDDSQLPKDRFSAERLKGVDSTLKIQPAKLEDSAVYLCASSLGAGGSTDTQYFGPGTRLTVL.

This chain joins TRBV5-6 and TRBJ2-2, with D possibly being TRBD1 or TRBD2 (6 bases each). The CDR3 sequence is 14 residues long. Germline V gives CDR1 SGHDT, CDR2 YYEEEE. The germline V and J ends were trimmed by 7 bases and 4 bases, with 14 bases remaining between them. The CDR3 loop is CASGSGAGTGELFF. For the CDR3, the DNA is TGTGCCAGCGGTTCGGGGGCGGGCACCGGGGAGCTGTTTTTT.

This clone is a singleton in its sample. The chain joins TRBV6-5 to TRBJ1-6, with a tentative D call TRBD1 (5 bases). The CDR3 sequence is 15 residues long. The germline CDR1 and CDR2 sequences are MNHEY and SVGAGI. Trimming took 2 bases from V and 8 from J, leaving 13 bases between them. In DNA form, the CDR3 reads TGTGCCAGCAGTTACCTCCCAGGGAGGGATTCACCCCTCCACTTT. Translated, it gives CASSYLPGRDSPLHF.

The chain has TRBV2 and TRBJ2-4; D is perhaps TRBD1 (5 bases). Trimming cost V 8 bases and J 0 bases, with 11 bases left between them. This CDR3 spans 14 amino acids. Germline V CDR1 and CDR2: SNHLY, FYNNEI. CDR3 in DNA: TGTGCCAGCTCTACAGGAATAGCCAAAAACATTCAGTACTTC. Translated: CASSTGIAKNIQYF.

This chain uses TRBV4-1 with TRBJ2-7, with TRBD1 identical over 10 bases. V was clipped by 2 bases and J by 3 bases; unmatched bases: 7. Germline-derived CDR1 and CDR2 are MGHRA and YSYEKL. The CDR3 spans 16 residues. The CDR3 DNA sequence: TGCGCCAGCAGCCAAATTCAGAGGACAGGGGGCTACGAGCAGTACTTC. Translating it yields CASSQIQRTGGYEQYF.

The V and J genes are TRBV10-1 and TRBJ2-7, with TRBD2 matching over 8 bases. Germline CDR1 WNHNN, CDR2 SYGVQD (reference sequence). V was pared by 6 bases and J by 2 bases, with 9 bases of the junction left unmatched. This CDR3 has 15 amino acids. The CDR3 nucleotides read TGCGCCAGCAGAGTCCCAGCGGGGGTGACCTACGAGCAGTACTTC. Translation: CASRVPAGVTYEQYF.

The chain uses TRBV27 and TRBJ1-2; 9 nucleotides line up with TRBD1. The CDR3 contains 16 residues. V was clipped by 5 bases and J by 7 bases; unmatched bases: 14. Looked up from germline, CDR1 is MNHEY and CDR2 is SMNVEV (reference sequence). The CDR3 sequence is CASSAGDRVEQGGYTF. Written as DNA, the CDR3 is TGTGCCAGCAGTGCCGGGGACAGGGTTGAGCAGGGTGGCTACACCTTC.

This clone was detected once. Other DNA sequences within the sample encode an identical CDR3. V gene TRBV30 combines with J gene TRBJ1-1, with a possible D match to TRBD1 (6 bases). Germline V gene data show CDR1 as GTSNPN and CDR2 as SVGIG (reference sequence). This CDR3 is built from 12 residues. V was clipped by 3 bases and J by 11 bases, with 16 bases between them. The CDR3 region has the DNA TGTGCCTGGAGCCGCGGACAGTATGAGGCTTTCTTT. Translated: CAWSRGQYEAFF.

This rearrangement joins TRBV7-9 to TRBJ1-3, with 9 nucleotides matching TRBD1. J was trimmed by 4 bases and V by 8 bases; bases with no gene match: 12. Germline CDR1 and CDR2: SEHNR and FQNEAQ (reference sequence). This CDR3 is built from 16 residues. The CDR3 sequence is CASFSHRGLGGNTIYF. Here the CDR3 DNA reads TGTGCCAGCTTTTCCCACAGGGGGCTCGGAGGAAACACCATATATTTT.

The genes are TRBV5-1 and TRBJ1-1; D is possibly TRBD1 (5 bases). Germline assignment: CDR1 SGHRS and CDR2 YFSETQ. CDR3 size: 15 residues. Trimming removed 2 bases from V and 5 bases from J, with 16 bases in between. For the CDR3, the DNA is TGCGCCAGCAGCTTAGCGGGGCGCGGGCAGACTGAAGCTTTCTTT. Translation gives CASSLAGRGQTEAFF.

CDR3 sequence (DNA): TGTGCCAGCAGCTCTTCGGGTGGGACTGAAGCTTTCTTT. This sequence encodes CASSSSGGTEAFF. The chain combines TRBV11-2 with TRBJ1-1; D is ambiguous. Germline values: CDR1 SGHAT, CDR2 FQNNGV. The V end was cut by 4 bases, the J end by 5 bases, with 11 bases between. The CDR3 is 13 residues long.

CDR3 region: CASSQSRGTEAFF. The CDR3 nucleotides are TGTGCCAGCTCACAGAGTCGGGGTACTGAAGCTTTCTTT. The V gene is TRBV18, the J gene TRBJ1-1; D gene ambiguous. The germline V gene has CDR1 KGHSH and CDR2 LQKENI. The CDR3 spans 13 residues. The V and J ends lost 4 bases and 5 bases respectively, with 11 bases between them.

The J gene is TRBJ1-1, the V gene TRBV9; D unresolved. Germline-derived CDR1 and CDR2 are SGDLS and YYNGEE. The CDR3 totals 14 residues. Between the trimmed V and J ends, which lost 0 bases and 1 base, there was a span of 7 bases. The DNA of the CDR3 is TGTGCCAGCAGCGTAGCTGAGGGGAACACTGAAGCTTTCTTT. Its translation is CASSVAEGNTEAFF.

J is TRBJ1-1 and V is TRBV7-8; D is uncertain. Germline V CDR1 and CDR2: SGHVS, FQNEAQ. This CDR3 is 14 amino acids long. The V gene lost 1 base and the J gene lost 4 bases, with 10 bases spanning the gap. CDR3 coding DNA: TGTGCCAGCAGCTTAGTGGCGGAGGGCACTGAAGCTTTCTTT. It yields the protein CASSLVAEGTEAFF.

The count of this clone is one. At the DNA level, this CDR3 is encoded by other sequences in the same sample as well. The genes are TRBV7-2 and TRBJ1-1, with TRBD1 identical over 7 bases. The trim removed 5 bases at V and 1 base at J, leaving 7 bases unmatched. CDR1 SGHTA and CDR2 FQGNSA come from the germline V gene. This CDR3 is 15 amino acids long. The DNA for the CDR3 is TGTGCCAGCAGCCCCAGGGGGGGAGGGAACACTGAAGCTTTCTTT. Its translation is CASSPRGGGNTEAFF.

V is TRBV9 and J is TRBJ2-7, with 10 bases that match TRBD1. The CDR3 sequence is 15 residues long. Germline lookup yields CDR1 SGDLS and CDR2 YYNGEE. The ends lost 2 bases at V and 5 bases at J; junction bases unmatched: 7. The CDR3 nucleotides are TGTGCCAGCAGCGTGGGGGGGACAGGGGTCAACGAGCAGTACTTC. This encodes CASSVGGTGVNEQYF.

The V and J genes are TRBV18 and TRBJ1-2; D gene uncertain. Trimming pared 3 bases from V and 2 bases from J, leaving 10 bases between. The CDR3 runs to 14 residues. The germline V gene has CDR1 KGHSH and CDR2 LQKENI. This chain's CDR3 is CASSPSVTNYGYTF. CDR3 DNA sequence: TGTGCCAGCTCACCCTCGGTGACAAACTATGGCTACACCTTC.

The gene calls are TRBV7-9 and TRBJ2-1, with D hard to call. V shed 4 bases and J shed 4 bases, with 11 bases lying between them. Germline V gene lookup returns CDR1 SEHNR and CDR2 FQNEAQ (reference sequence). This CDR3 contains 14 residues. In DNA form, the CDR3 reads TGTGCCAGCAGCTCCGTTGTGGGGTACAATGAGCAGTTCTTC. Its translation is CASSSVVGYNEQFF.

CDR3 amino acids: CASSTPGGQETQYF. DNA of the CDR3: TGTGCCAGCAGCACTCCCGGTGGACAAGAGACCCAGTACTTC. This chain connects TRBV7-9 to TRBJ2-5; no reliable D call. CDR3 length equals 14 residues. The germline V gene has CDR1 SEHNR and CDR2 FQNEAQ (reference sequence). V lost 5 bases to trimming and J lost 2 bases, with 12 bases between them.

V is TRBV27 and J is TRBJ2-7; tentative D call: TRBD1 (6 bases). CDR1 MNHEY and CDR2 SMNVEV come from the germline V gene (reference sequence). The CDR3 runs 13 residues. V was pared by 6 bases and J by 0 bases, with 9 bases between. DNA of the CDR3: TGTGCCAGCAGGTTGGGGGCCTCCTACGAGCAGTACTTC. It translates to CASRLGASYEQYF.

This chain joins TRBV29-1 and TRBJ1-2, with D unclear. Germline V lookup: CDR1 SQVTM, CDR2 ANQGSEA. The V end was cut by 3 bases, the J end by 4 bases, with 3 bases between. There are 10 residues in the CDR3. The DNA for the CDR3 is TGCAGCGTTGAGGCCTATGGCTACACCTTC. Protein sequence: CSVEAYGYTF.

The V and J genes are TRBV21-1 and TRBJ1-2. TRBV21-1 is assigned pseudogene status. CDR3 size: 21 residues. The CDR3 protein is CASSKVEGASDTFPDHYGYTF. CDR3 coding DNA: TGTGCCAGCAGCAAAGTGGAAGGTGCCAGTGACACCTTTCCGGACCACTATGGCTACACCTTC.

The rearrangement uses TRBV2 and TRBJ1-4; 7 bases agree with TRBD1. The V and J ends lost 5 bases and 7 bases, in that order; junction bases with no gene match: 7. CDR3 length equals 14 residues. Germline lookup yields CDR1 SNHLY and CDR2 FYNNEI. Written as DNA, the CDR3 is TGTGCCAGCAGTATCAGGGGGGAGGGTGAAAAACTGTTTTTT. Translating it yields CASSIRGEGEKLFF.

The chain recombines TRBV5-6 with TRBJ2-7; unclear D gene. Trimming removed 2 bases at V and 4 bases at J, with 10 bases between. CDR1 and CDR2 (germline): SGHDT, YYEEEE. The CDR3 length is 13 residues. The CDR3 nucleotides read TGTGCCAGCAGCTTCGGTACAGTATACGAGCAGTACTTC. Its translation is CASSFGTVYEQYF.

The chain links TRBV9 to TRBJ1-2, with TRBD1 as a possible D gene (5 bases). V lost 4 bases and J 4 bases, leaving 14 bases between the germline ends. The CDR3 is 14 residues long. The V gene's germline CDR1 is SGDLS and CDR2 YYNGEE. This chain's CDR3 is CASSPGSGAYGYTF. The DNA of the CDR3 is TGTGCCAGCAGCCCCGGCTCCGGGGCCTATGGCTACACCTTC.

The chain carries TRBV7-6 and TRBJ2-2; D could derive from TRBD1 or TRBD2 (5 bases each). V gave up 2 bases and J gave up 0 bases, with 19 bases separating them. Germline values: CDR1 SGHVS, CDR2 FNYEAQ. This CDR3 contains 19 residues. CDR3 protein: CASSLIGGPARANTGELFF. The CDR3 DNA follows: TGTGCCAGCAGCTTAATAGGAGGACCGGCCAGGGCGAACACCGGGGAGCTGTTTTTT.